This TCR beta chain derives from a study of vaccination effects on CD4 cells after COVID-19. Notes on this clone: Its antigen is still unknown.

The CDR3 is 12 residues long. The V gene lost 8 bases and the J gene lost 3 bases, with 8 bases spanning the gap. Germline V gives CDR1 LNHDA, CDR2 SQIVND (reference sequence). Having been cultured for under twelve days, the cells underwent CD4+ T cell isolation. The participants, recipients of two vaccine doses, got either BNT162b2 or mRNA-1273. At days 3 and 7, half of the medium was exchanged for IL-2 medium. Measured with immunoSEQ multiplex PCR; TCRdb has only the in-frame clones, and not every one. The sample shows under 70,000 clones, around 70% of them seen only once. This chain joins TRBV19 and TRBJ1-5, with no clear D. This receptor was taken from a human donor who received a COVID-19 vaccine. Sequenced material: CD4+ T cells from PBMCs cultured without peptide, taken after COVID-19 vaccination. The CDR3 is CASCVNNQPQHF. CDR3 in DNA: TGTGCCAGTTGCGTCAACAATCAGCCCCAGCATTTT.